The TCR beta chain described here comes from a study of CD8 T cells in Susac syndrome. The CDR3 runs 13 residues. Trimming removed 0 bases from V and 6 bases from J, with 9 bases in between. Germline values: CDR1 SGDLS, CDR2 YYNGEE. Roughly 0.45 to 1 ug RNA was reverse transcribed with random hexamers. Via MiXCR, TCRdb re-called the immunoSEQ multiplex PCR reads, giving one row per CDR3 protein. The repertoire includes about 200,000 distinct CDR3 sequences, roughly 90% of them detected once, and roughly 0.13% sits in the top ten. The chain joins TRBV9 to TRBJ1-2; the D is unclear. Sample: CD8+ T cells from PBMCs. This TCR was recovered from a human donor with multiple sclerosis. The CDR3 DNA reads TGTGCCAGCAGCGTAGGGGAAGGACATGGCTACACCTTC. It translates to CASSVGEGHGYTF.